Listed below are T cell receptor beta chains from one sample, sequenced in a study of monozygotic twins with inflammatory bowel disease. TCRdb reanalyzed the 5' RACE reads and collapses them to one entry per CDR3 protein, without DNA. The sample includes 330,000 or so distinct CDR3 sequences. Sequencing used blood. Source of these receptors: a human donor with ulcerative colitis or Crohn's disease, or a healthy co-twin of an affected twin (not recorded which). Each CDR3 is given with its conserved first and last residue.

j_call	v_call	cdr3_aa
TRBJ2-3	TRBV29-1	CSATAWGDTQYF
TRBJ2-2	TRBV15	CATSSYKDTGELFF
TRBJ1-1	TRBV15	CATSRDLEGRPLF
TRBJ2-7	TRBV7-8	CASSLQDSHLYEQYF
TRBJ2-1	TRBV5-5	CASRAWSGYGNEQFF
TRBJ1-1	TRBV29-1	CSVDRGEWTEAFF
TRBJ1-2	TRBV5-1	CASSSRGQDRKGYTF
TRBJ1-6	TRBV28	CASSLGVWDSPLHF
TRBJ2-5	TRBV6-1	CASSEFVETQYF
TRBJ2-3	TRBV5-1	CASSFLGTGGADTQYF
TRBJ2-7	TRBV20-1	CSARDFTTGLSYEQYF
TRBJ2-5	TRBV7-9	CASSPRGGVETQYF
TRBJ2-2	TRBV30	CAWSRDRGPGELFF
TRBJ2-2	TRBV15	CATSREGVPTGELFF
TRBJ2-6	TRBV10-3	CAISELAEYSGANVLTF
TRBJ2-3	TRBV6-5	CASSYPPGVTQYF
TRBJ2-5	TRBV6-4	CASSDGGTQETQYF
TRBJ2-2	TRBV5-1	CASSLVSSGRRELFF
TRBJ1-3	TRBV7-2	CASSLDGYSGNTIYF